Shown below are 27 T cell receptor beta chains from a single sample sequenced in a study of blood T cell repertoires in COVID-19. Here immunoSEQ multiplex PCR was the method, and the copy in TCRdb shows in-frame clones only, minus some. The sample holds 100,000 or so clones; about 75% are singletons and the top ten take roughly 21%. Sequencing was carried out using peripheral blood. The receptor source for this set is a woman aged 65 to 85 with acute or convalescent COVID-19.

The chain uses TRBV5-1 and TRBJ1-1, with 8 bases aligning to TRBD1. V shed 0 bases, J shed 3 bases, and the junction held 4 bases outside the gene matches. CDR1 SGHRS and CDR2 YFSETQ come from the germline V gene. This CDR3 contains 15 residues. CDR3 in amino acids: CASSLGQGRDTEAFF. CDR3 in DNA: TGCGCCAGCAGCTTGGGACAGGGGAGAGACACTGAAGCTTTCTTT.

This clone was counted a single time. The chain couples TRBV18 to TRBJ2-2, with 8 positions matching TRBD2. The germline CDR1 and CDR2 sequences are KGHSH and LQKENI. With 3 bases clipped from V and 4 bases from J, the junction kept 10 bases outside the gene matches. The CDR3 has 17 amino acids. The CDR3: CASSPKSAGGSTGELFF. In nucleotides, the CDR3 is TGTGCCAGCTCACCTAAATCGGCGGGGGGATCCACCGGGGAGCTGTTTTTT.

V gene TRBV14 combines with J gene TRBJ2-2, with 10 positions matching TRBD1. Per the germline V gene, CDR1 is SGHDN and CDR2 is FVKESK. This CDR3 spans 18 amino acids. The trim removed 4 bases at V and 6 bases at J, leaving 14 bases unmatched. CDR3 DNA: TGTGCCAGCAGCCCAAGGACAGGGGGAAAACTCGTCCCCGGGGAGCTGTTTTTT. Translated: CASSPRTGGKLVPGELFF. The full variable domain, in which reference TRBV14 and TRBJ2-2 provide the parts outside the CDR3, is EAGVTQFPSHSVIEKGQTVTLRCDPISGHDNLYWYRRVMGKEIKFLLHFVKESKQDESGMPNNRFLAERTGGTYSTLKVQPAELEDSGVYFCASSPRTGGKLVPGELFFGEGSRLTVL.

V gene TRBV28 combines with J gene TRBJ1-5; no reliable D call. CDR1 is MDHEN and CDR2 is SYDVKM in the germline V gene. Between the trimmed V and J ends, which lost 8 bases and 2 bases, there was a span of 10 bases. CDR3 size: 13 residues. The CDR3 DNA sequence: TGTGCCAGCGGGATGGAGGGCAATCAGCCCCAGCATTTT. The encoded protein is CASGMEGNQPQHF.

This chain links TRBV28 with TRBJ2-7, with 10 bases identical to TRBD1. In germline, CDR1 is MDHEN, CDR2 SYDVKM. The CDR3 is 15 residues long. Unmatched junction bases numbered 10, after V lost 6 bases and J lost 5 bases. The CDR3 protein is CASSRSGTGAHEQYF. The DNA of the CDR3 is TGTGCCAGCAGCCGGTCGGGGACAGGGGCCCACGAGCAGTACTTC.

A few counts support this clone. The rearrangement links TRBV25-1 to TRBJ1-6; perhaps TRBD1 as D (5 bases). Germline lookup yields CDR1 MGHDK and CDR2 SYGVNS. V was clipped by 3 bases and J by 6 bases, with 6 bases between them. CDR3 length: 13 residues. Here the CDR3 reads CASSDRVNSPLHF. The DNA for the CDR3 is TGTGCCAGCAGTGACAGGGTTAATTCACCCCTCCACTTT.

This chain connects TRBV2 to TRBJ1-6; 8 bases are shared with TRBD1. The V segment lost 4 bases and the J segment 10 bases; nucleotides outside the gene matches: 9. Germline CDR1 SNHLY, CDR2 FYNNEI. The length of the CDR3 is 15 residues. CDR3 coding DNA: TGTGCCAGCAGTGGGACGACAGGACAGGGCTCACCCCTCCACTTT. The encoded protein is CASSGTTGQGSPLHF.

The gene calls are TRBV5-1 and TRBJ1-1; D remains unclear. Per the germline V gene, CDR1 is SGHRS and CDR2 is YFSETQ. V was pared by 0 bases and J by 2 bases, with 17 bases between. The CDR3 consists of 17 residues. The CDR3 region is CASSLGLSSPINTEAFF. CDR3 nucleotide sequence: TGCGCCAGCAGCTTGGGGCTGTCCTCCCCCATTAACACTGAAGCTTTCTTT.

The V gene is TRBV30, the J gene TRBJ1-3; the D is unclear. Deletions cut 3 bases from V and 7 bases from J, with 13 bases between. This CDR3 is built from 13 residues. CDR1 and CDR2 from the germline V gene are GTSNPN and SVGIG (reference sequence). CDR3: CAWRWSRENTIYF. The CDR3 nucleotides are TGTGCCTGGAGGTGGAGTAGGGAGAACACCATATATTTT.

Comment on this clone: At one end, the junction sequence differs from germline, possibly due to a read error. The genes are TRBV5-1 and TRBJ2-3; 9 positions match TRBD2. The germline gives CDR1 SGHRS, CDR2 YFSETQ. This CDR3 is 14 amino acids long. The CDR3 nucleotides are TGCGCCAGCAGCCCCGGGACTAGCACGGATACGCAGTATTTT. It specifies CASSPGTSTDTQYF.

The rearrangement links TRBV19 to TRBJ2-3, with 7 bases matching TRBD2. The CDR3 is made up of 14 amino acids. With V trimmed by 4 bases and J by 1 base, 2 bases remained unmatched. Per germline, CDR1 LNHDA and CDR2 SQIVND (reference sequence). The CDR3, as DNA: TGTGCCAGTAGTAGGGCGGGGGGCACAGATACGCAGTATTTT. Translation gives CASSRAGGTDTQYF.

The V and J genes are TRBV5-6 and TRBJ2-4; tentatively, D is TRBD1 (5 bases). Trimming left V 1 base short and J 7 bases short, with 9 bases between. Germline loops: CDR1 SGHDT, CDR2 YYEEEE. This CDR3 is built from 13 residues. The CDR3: CASSLPPGNIQYF. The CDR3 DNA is TGTGCCAGCAGCTTGCCTCCAGGGAACATTCAGTACTTC.

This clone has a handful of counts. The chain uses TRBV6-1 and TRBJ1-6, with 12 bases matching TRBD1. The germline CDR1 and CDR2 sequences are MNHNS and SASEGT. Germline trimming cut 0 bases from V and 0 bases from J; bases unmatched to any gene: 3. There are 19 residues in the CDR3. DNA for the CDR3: TGTGCCAGCAGTGAAGCCCCGGGACAGGGGGCCTCCTATAATTCACCCCTCCACTTT. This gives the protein CASSEAPGQGASYNSPLHF.

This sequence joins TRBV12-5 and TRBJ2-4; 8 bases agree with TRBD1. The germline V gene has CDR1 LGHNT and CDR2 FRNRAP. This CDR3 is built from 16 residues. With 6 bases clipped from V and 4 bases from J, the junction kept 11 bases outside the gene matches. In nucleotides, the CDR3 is TGTGCTAGTGGCCGCGGAGACAGGGGAGTTAAAAACATTCAGTACTTC. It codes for CASGRGDRGVKNIQYF.

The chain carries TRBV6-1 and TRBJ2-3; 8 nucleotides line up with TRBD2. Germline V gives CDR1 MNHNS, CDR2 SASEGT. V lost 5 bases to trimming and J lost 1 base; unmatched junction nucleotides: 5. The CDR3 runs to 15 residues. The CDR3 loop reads CASSPLAVGTDTQYF. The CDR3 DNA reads TGTGCCAGCAGTCCACTAGCGGTAGGCACAGATACGCAGTATTTT.

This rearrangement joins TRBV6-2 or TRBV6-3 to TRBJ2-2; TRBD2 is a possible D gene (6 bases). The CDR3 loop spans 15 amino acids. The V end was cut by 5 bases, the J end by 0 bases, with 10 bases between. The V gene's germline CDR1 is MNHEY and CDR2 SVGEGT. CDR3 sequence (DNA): TGTGCCAGCAGTCGCGGGGTCGCGAACACCGGGGAGCTGTTTTTT. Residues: CASSRGVANTGELFF.

CDR3 nucleotide sequence: TGTGCCACCCGCAGGGGCACTAATGAAAAACTGTTTTTT. Residues: CATRRGTNEKLFF. The chain carries TRBV10-3 and TRBJ1-4; D is perhaps TRBD1 (6 bases). V was pared by 10 bases and J by 2 bases, with 11 bases between. CDR1 and CDR2 (germline): ENHRY, SYGVKD. CDR3 length equals 13 residues.

The CDR3 nucleotides are TGTGCCAGCAGCCTGGAGGTCACCGGGGAGCTGTTTTTT. Its translation: CASSLEVTGELFF. J is TRBJ2-2 and V is TRBV3-1 (or the pseudogene TRBV3-2); D is perhaps TRBD2 (5 bases). V was trimmed by 4 bases and J by 4 bases, leaving 7 bases between them. The CDR3 has 13 amino acids. The V gene's germline CDR1 is LGHDT and CDR2 YNNKEL (reference sequence).

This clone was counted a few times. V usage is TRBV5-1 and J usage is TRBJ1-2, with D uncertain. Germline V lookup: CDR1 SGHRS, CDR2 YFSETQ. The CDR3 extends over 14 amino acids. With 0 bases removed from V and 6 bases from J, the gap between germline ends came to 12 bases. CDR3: CASSLGSGSDGYTF. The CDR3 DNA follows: TGCGCCAGCAGCTTGGGGTCGGGGTCGGATGGCTACACCTTC.

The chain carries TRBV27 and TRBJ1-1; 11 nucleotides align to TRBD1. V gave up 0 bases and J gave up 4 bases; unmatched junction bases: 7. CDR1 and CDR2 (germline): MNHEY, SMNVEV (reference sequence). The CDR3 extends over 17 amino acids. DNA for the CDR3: TGTGCCAGCAGTTTATCCGGGACAGGGGGAGGTACCACTGAAGCTTTCTTT. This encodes CASSLSGTGGGTTEAFF.

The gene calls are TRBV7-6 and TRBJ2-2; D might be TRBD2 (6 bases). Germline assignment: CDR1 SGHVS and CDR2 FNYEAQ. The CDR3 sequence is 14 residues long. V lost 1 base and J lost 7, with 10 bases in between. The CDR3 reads CASSLVVGGGELFF. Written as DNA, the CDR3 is TGTGCCAGCAGCTTAGTTGTGGGAGGCGGGGAGCTGTTTTTT.

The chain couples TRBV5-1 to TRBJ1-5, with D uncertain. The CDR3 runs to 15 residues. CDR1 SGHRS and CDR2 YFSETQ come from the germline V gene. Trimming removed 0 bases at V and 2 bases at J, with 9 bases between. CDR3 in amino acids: CASSLDGVGNQPQHF. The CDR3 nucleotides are TGCGCCAGCAGCTTGGACGGGGTCGGCAATCAGCCCCAGCATTTT.

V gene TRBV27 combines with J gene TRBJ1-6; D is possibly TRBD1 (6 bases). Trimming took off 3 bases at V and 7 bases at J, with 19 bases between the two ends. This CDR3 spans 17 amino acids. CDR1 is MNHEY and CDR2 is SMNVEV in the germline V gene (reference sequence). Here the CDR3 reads CASSFLRGGAGNSPLHF. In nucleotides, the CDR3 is TGTGCCAGCAGTTTTCTCCGAGGGGGGGCTGGGAATTCACCCCTCCACTTT.

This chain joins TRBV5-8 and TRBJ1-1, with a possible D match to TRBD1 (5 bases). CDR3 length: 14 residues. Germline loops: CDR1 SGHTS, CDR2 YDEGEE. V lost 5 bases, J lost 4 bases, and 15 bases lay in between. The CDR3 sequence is CASSPRGGITEAFF. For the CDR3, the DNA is TGTGCCAGCAGTCCTAGGGGTGGAATCACTGAAGCTTTCTTT.

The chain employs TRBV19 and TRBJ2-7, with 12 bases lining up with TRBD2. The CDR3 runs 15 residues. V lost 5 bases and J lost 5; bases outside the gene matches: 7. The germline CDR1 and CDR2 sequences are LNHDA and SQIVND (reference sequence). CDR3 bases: TGTGCCAGTAGTCCTGGACTAGCGGGGATGGACGAGCAGTACTTC. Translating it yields CASSPGLAGMDEQYF.

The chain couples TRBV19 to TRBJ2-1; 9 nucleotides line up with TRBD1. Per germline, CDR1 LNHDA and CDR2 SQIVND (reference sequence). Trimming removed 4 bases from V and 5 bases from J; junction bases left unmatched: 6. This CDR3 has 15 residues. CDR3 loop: CASSTTGGYNNEQFF. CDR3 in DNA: TGTGCCAGTAGTACCACAGGGGGCTACAACAATGAGCAGTTCTTC.

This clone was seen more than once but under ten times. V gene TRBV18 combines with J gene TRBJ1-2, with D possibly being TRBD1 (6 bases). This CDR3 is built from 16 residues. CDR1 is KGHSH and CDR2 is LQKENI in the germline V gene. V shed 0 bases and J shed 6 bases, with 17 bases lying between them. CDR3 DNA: TGTGCCAGCTCACCACCGTGGGTTACAGGGCTGAATGGCTACACCTTC. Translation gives CASSPPWVTGLNGYTF.